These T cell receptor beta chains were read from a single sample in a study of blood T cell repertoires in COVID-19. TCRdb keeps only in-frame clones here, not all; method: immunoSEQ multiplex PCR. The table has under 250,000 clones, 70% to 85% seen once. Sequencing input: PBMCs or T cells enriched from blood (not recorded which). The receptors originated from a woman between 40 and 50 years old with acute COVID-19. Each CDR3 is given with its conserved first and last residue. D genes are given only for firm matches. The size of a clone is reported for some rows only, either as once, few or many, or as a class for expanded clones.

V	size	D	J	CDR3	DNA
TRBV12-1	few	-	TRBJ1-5	CASRFQPQHF	TGTGCCAGCCGTTTTCAGCCCCAGCATTTT
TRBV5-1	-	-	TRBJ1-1	CASSLGLEAFF	TGCGCCAGCAGCTTGGGACTTGAAGCTTTCTTT
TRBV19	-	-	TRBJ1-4	CASSLLDATNEKLFF	TGTGCCAGTAGCCTCCTAGATGCAACTAATGAAAAACTGTTTTTT
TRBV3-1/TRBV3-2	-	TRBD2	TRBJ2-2	CASSRCIELAGNGTGELFF	TGTGCCAGCAGCCGGTGTATAGAACTAGCGGGCAATGGGACCGGGGAGCTGTTTTTT
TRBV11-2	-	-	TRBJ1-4	CASSLFGNGNEKLFF	TGTGCCAGCAGCTTGTTCGGGAACGGGAATGAAAAACTGTTTTTT
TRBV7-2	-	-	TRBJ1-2	CASSLGGPNYGYTF	TGTGCCAGCAGCTTAGGGGGGCCTAACTATGGCTACACCTTC
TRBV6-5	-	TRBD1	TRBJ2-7	CASSWDRGSYEQYF	TGTGCCAGCAGTTGGGACAGGGGATCCTACGAGCAGTACTTC
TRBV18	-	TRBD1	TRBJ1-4	CASSPGQDEKLFF	TGTGCCAGCTCACCGGGACAGGATGAAAAACTGTTTTTT
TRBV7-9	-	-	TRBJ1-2	CASSLARNYGYTF	TGTGCCAGCAGCTTAGCACGGAACTATGGCTACACCTTC
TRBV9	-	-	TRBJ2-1	CASAEGSSSYNEQFF	TGTGCCAGCGCGGAGGGTTCAAGCTCCTACAATGAGCAGTTCTTC
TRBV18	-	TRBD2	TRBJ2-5	CASSPRTSGSGETQYF	TGTGCCAGCTCACCACGAACTAGCGGGAGTGGGGAGACCCAGTACTTC
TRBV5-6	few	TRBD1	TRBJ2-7	CASSLGQGNYEQYF	TGTGCCAGCAGCTTGGGACAGGGCAACTACGAGCAGTACTTC
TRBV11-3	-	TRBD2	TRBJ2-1	CASTHSGGNNEQFF	TGTGCCAGCACCCATAGCGGGGGGAACAATGAGCAGTTCTTC
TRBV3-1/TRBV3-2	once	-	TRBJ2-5	CASSLARETQYF	TGTGCCAGCAGCCTCGCCCGGGAGACCCAGTACTTC
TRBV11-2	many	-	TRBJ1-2	CASSLGAAGDGYTF	TGTGCCAGCAGCTTAGGGGCTGCGGGGGATGGCTACACCTTC
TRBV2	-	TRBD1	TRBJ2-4	CASSVRSRGLAKNIQYF	TGTGCCAGCAGTGTCAGGAGCAGGGGGCTGGCCAAAAACATTCAGTACTTC
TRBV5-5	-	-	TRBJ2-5	CASRWSPGGDDQETQYF	TGTGCCAGCAGATGGTCCCCAGGCGGGGATGATCAAGAGACCCAGTACTTC
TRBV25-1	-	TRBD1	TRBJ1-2	CASSELGDRGLGYTF	TGTGCCAGCAGTGAATTAGGGGACAGGGGGCTCGGCTACACCTTC
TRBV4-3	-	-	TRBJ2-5	CAIQGGGQETQYF	TGCGCCATCCAGGGAGGGGGGCAAGAGACCCAGTACTTC
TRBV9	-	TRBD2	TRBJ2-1	CASSVGVRGGPGNEQFF	TGTGCCAGCAGCGTAGGGGTGCGGGGGGGCCCGGGCAATGAGCAGTTCTTC
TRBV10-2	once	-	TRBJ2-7	CASSPQGLLLGEQYF	TGCGCCAGCAGTCCACAGGGACTACTACTGGGCGAGCAGTACTTC
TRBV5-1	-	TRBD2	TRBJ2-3	CASSSTRLAGRTDTQYF	TGCGCCAGCAGCTCAACTAGACTAGCGGGTCGCACAGATACGCAGTATTTT
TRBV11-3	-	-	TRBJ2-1	CASSLTGREQFF	TGTGCCAGCAGCTTAACAGGCCGGGAGCAGTTCTTC
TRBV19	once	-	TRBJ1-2	CASTQGNYGYTF	TGTGCCAGTACTCAGGGAAACTATGGCTACACCTTC
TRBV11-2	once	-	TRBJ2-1	CASTNTMRGGGTYNEQFF	TGTGCCAGCACCAATACAATGAGAGGGGGGGGGACCTACAATGAGCAGTTCTTC
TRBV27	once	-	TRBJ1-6	CATTPEGGRLNSPLHF	TGTGCCACCACCCCCGAGGGGGGGCGGCTCAATTCACCCCTCCACTTT
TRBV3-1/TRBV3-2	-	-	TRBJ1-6	CASSQGTENSPLHF	TGTGCCAGCAGCCAAGGGACAGAAAATTCACCCCTCCACTTT
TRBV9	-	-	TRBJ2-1	CASSVGGGPYNEQFF	TGTGCCAGCAGCGTAGGTGGGGGCCCCTACAATGAGCAGTTCTTC
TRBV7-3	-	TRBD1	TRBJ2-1	CASSSNRGDYNEQFF	TGTGCCAGCAGCTCGAACAGGGGGGATTACAATGAGCAGTTCTTC
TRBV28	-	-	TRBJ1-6	CASSFAEESPLHF	TGTGCCAGCAGTTTTGCGGAGGAATCACCCCTCCACTTT
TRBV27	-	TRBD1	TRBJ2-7	CASSPRGTGILYEQYF	TGTGCCAGCAGTCCAAGAGGGACAGGGATTCTCTACGAGCAGTACTTC
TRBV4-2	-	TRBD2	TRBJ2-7	CASSQEGLAGGYYEQYF	TGTGCCAGCAGCCAGGAGGGACTAGCGGGAGGTTACTACGAGCAGTACTTC
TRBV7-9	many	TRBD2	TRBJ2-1	CASSLTAGGNNEQFF	TGTGCCAGCAGCTTAACAGCGGGGGGCAACAATGAGCAGTTCTTC
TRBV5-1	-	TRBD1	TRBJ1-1	CASSPSPGQGGTEAFF	TGCGCCAGCAGCCCGTCGCCGGGACAGGGAGGGACTGAAGCTTTCTTT
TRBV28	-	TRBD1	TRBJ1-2	CASSYRGYGYTF	TGTGCCAGCAGTTACAGGGGGTACGGCTACACCTTC
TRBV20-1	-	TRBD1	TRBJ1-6	CSAGDRGPLHF	TGCAGTGCAGGGGACAGGGGCCCCCTCCACTTT
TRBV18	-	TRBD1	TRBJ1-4	CASSYSRQGPEKLFF	TGTGCCAGCTCTTATAGTCGACAGGGCCCTGAAAAACTGTTTTTT